Below, one T cell receptor beta chain is given with its context. No antigen is known for it. The sample is drawn from a study of OX40 agonist ivuxolimab in advanced cancers. Some clones are missing from TCRdb's copy, which holds only in-frame ones; the method was immunoSEQ multiplex PCR. The table includes over 95,000 clones, approximately 95% detected once. CDR1 and CDR2 (germline): MNHEY, SMNVEV (reference sequence). This CDR3 has 14 amino acids. V trimming: 4 bases; J trimming: 2 bases; junction bases outside the gene matches: 5. Study conclusions and caveats: Nonresponders included some who also had low normalized T-cell clonal expansion. Within 6 weeks, CD4+ and CD8+ blood T cells expanded clonally at 0.1 to 3.0 mg/kg. Individuals who were partial responders at 0.1-3.0 mg/kg had clonal expansion that ranked among the lowest.

Here the sequenced sample was CD4+ or CD8+ T cells sorted from blood, taken in a trial of the OX40 agonist ivuxolimab. The receptor's source is an adult with an advanced solid tumor such as melanoma, head and neck, liver or kidney cancer. This chain links TRBV27 with TRBJ2-7; 7 bases line up with TRBD2. CDR3 sequence (DNA): TGTGCCAGCAGTTGGGGAGGGCCTCCCTACGAGCAGTACTTC. Its protein is CASSWGGPPYEQYF.